Detailed here is one T cell receptor beta chain. Its antigen is unknown. CDR1 and CDR2 from the germline V gene are MDHEN and SYDVKM. The V segment lost 4 bases and the J segment 7 bases; nucleotides outside the gene matches: 9. This CDR3 contains 15 residues. These data belong to a study of T cell repertoires in cytomegalovirus infection. Study-level background: CMV infection together with matching HLA type was indicated by public TCR beta signatures.

TCRdb ran MiXCR on the reads and lists one entry per CDR3 protein. The sample yields more than 400,000 distinct CDR3 sequences, roughly 29% seen once. Study findings and constraints: Pooled public TCR beta family frequency picked out CMV carriers with the relevant HLA. Ex vivo responses were dominated by HLA-C-restricted CMV-specific TCR beta clonotypes.

This clonotype was obtained from a human donor in good health (CMV status not recorded). Some clones in this sample may be carry-over from other donors' samples. The rearrangement links TRBV28 to TRBJ2-7, with 11 bases aligning to TRBD1. The specimen sequenced was PBMCs. In DNA, the CDR3 is TGTGCCAGCAGTTCCCCCGGGACAGGGGGTGAAGAGCAGTACTTC. Its translation: CASSSPGTGGEEQYF.